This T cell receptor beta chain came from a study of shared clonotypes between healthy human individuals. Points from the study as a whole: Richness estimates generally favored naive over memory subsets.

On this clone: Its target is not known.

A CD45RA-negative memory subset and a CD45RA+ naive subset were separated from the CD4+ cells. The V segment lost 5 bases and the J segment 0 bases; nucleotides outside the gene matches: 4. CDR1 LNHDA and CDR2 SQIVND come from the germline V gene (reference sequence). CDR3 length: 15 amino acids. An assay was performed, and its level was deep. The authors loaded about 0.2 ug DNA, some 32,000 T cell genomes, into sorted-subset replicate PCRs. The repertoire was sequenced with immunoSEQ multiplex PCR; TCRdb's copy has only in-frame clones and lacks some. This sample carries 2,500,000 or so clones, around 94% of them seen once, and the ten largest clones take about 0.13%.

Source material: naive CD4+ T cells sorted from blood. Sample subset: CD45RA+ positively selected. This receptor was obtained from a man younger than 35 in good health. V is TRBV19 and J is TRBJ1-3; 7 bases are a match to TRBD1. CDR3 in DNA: TGTGCCAGTAGTGGACGGACAGGCTCTGGAAACACCATATATTTT. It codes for CASSGRTGSGNTIYF.